The rows below give T cell receptor beta chains drawn from one sample of a study of T cell responses to AZD1222 COVID-19 vaccine. Assay: immunoSEQ multiplex PCR; the TCRdb copy retains only in-frame clones and omits some. The sample has nearly 110,000 clones; approximately 86% are singletons. The sample in question was peripheral blood, obtained on day 0 of AZD1222 vaccination. Every receptor here comes from an adult in good health. Each CDR3 is given with its conserved first and last residue. D genes are given only for firm matches. Size is omitted from some rows. Given values are once, few, many or a class for expanded clones.

CASSPLPDRNTEAFF	TGTGCCAGCAGTCCCCTCCCAGACAGGAACACTGAAGCTTTCTTT	NA	few	TRBV6-5	TRBJ1-1
CASSSIRTGRNSPLHF	TGTGCCAGCAGCTCAATCCGGACAGGGCGGAATTCACCCCTCCACTTT	TRBD1	NA	TRBV5-8	TRBJ1-6
CASSNTYRGWGEAFF	TGTGCCAGCAGCAACACTTACAGGGGATGGGGTGAAGCTTTCTTT	TRBD1	once	TRBV5-8	TRBJ1-1
CASSLQGANYGYTF	TGTGCCAGCAGCTTACAGGGTGCTAACTATGGCTACACCTTC	NA	NA	TRBV5-4	TRBJ1-2
CASSQDLAGGSYEQYF	TGCGCCAGCAGCCAAGATTTAGCGGGGGGATCCTACGAGCAGTACTTC	TRBD2	once	TRBV4-3	TRBJ2-7
CASSISRGEVQYF	TGTGCCAGTAGTATAAGTAGAGGGGAGGTCCAGTACTTC	NA	NA	TRBV19	TRBJ2-5
CASSLVVPVNASGNTIYF	TGTGCCAGCAGCCTAGTAGTTCCGGTGAACGCCTCTGGAAACACCATATATTTT	NA	NA	TRBV3-1/TRBV3-2	TRBJ1-3
CASSSLGGTKNGYTF	TGTGCCAGCAGTTCACTTGGGGGAACGAAAAATGGCTACACCTTC	NA	once	TRBV27	TRBJ1-2
CASSFFGVAAFTGELFF	TGTGCCAGCAGTTTTTTCGGGGTCGCCGCCTTCACCGGGGAGCTGTTTTTT	NA	NA	TRBV27	TRBJ2-2
CASATGWTEAFF	TGTGCCAGTGCGACAGGGTGGACTGAAGCTTTCTTT	TRBD1	NA	TRBV19	TRBJ1-1
CASSSGLSWGQPQHF	TGTGCCAGCAGCTCGGGTCTCTCATGGGGTCAGCCCCAGCATTTT	NA	NA	TRBV7-9	TRBJ1-5
CASSPFPGSYSNQPQHF	TGTGCCAGCAGTCCTTTCCCAGGGAGCTATAGCAATCAGCCCCAGCATTTT	NA	NA	TRBV6-6	TRBJ1-5
CASKRGGQPQHF	TGTGCCAGCAAAAGAGGGGGCCAGCCCCAGCATTTT	TRBD1	NA	TRBV27	TRBJ1-5
CATAGGRTSGVETQYF	TGTGCCACCGCCGGAGGGAGGACTAGCGGGGTAGAGACCCAGTACTTC	TRBD2	NA	TRBV24-1	TRBJ2-5
CASSERGLMYNEQFF	TGTGCCAGCAGTGAACGGGGACTAATGTACAATGAGCAGTTCTTC	TRBD2	NA	TRBV6-1	TRBJ2-1
CASSRTAENTEAFF	TGTGCCAGCAGCCGGACAGCAGAGAACACTGAAGCTTTCTTT	NA	NA	TRBV6-5	TRBJ1-1
CASSLAMNTEAFF	TGTGCCAGCAGTCTTGCCATGAACACTGAAGCTTTCTTT	NA	NA	TRBV28	TRBJ1-1
CASSLGSTQETQYF	TGCGCCAGCAGCTTGGGCTCTACCCAAGAGACCCAGTACTTC	NA	NA	TRBV5-1	TRBJ2-5
CASSSIGTGRIDGYTF	TGTGCCAGCTCATCTATTGGGACAGGGAGGATAGATGGCTACACCTTC	TRBD1	once	TRBV18	TRBJ1-2
CASSLEGRYEQFF	TGCGCCAGCAGCTTGGAAGGCAGGTATGAGCAGTTCTTC	NA	few	TRBV5-1	TRBJ2-1
CASSLGVGKHQPQHF	TGTGCCAGCAGCTTGGGGGTGGGCAAACATCAGCCCCAGCATTTT	NA	NA	TRBV5-4	TRBJ1-5
CASGVGDPQPGYTF	TGCGCCAGCGGGGTGGGCGACCCCCAACCAGGCTACACCTTC	NA	NA	TRBV4-1	TRBJ1-2
CASSLTGWGYTF	TGCGCCAGCAGCTTAACCGGCTGGGGCTACACCTTC	NA	NA	TRBV5-1	TRBJ1-2
CASRLAGDIRYEQYF	TGTGCCAGTCGACTAGCGGGGGATATTCGGTACGAGCAGTACTTC	TRBD2	NA	TRBV27	TRBJ2-7
CASSPASSSGITLF	TGTGCCAGCTCACCAGCGTCTTCTTCAGGGATCACCCTATTC	NA	NA	TRBV18	TRBJ2-7
CASSIRGTAGNTIYF	TGTGCCAGCAGCATCCGGGGGACTGCTGGAAACACCATATATTTT	NA	few	TRBV7-8	TRBJ1-3
CAWSGRSYEAFF	TGTGCCTGGAGTGGAAGGTCTTATGAAGCTTTCTTT	NA	NA	TRBV30	TRBJ1-1
CASSGAGSSYEQYF	TGTGCCAGCAGTGGGGCAGGGAGCTCCTACGAGCAGTACTTC	NA	NA	TRBV25-1	TRBJ2-7
CATSRDRGPGEGYF	TGTGCCACCAGCAGAGATCGGGGGCCGGGCGAGGGGTACTTC	NA	NA	TRBV15	TRBJ2-7
CASSVFGQAGQETQYF	TGTGCCAGCAGCGTATTTGGCCAGGCGGGGCAAGAGACCCAGTACTTC	NA	NA	TRBV9	TRBJ2-5
CASSSRGVGSGYTF	TGCGCCAGCAGCAGCAGGGGAGTAGGCTCTGGCTACACCTTC	NA	NA	TRBV5-1	TRBJ1-2
CASSGGYRDNYGYTF	TGTGCCAGCAGCGGGGGGTACAGGGACAACTATGGCTACACCTTC	NA	NA	TRBV7-2	TRBJ1-2
CASSIGQGAVYNEQFF	TGTGCCAGCAGCATCGGACAGGGGGCTGTATACAATGAGCAGTTCTTC	TRBD1	NA	TRBV5-4	TRBJ2-1
CASSLRGGSEKLFF	TGTGCCAGCAGCTTGAGAGGGGGGAGTGAAAAACTGTTTTTT	NA	NA	TRBV7-6	TRBJ1-4
CASSPVDTQYF	TGTGCCAGCAGCCCGGTGGATACGCAGTATTTT	NA	NA	TRBV5-8	TRBJ2-3
CASSFGRVNQPQHF	TGTGCCAGCAGTTTTGGGAGAGTCAATCAGCCCCAGCATTTT	NA	NA	TRBV28	TRBJ1-5
CASSQEQGATYEQYF	TGTGCCAGCAGCCAAGAGCAGGGCGCCACCTACGAGCAGTACTTC	NA	NA	TRBV4-2	TRBJ2-7
CASSLRARDTQYF	TGTGCCAGCAGCTTGCGGGCCAGAGATACGCAGTATTTT	NA	NA	TRBV7-2	TRBJ2-3
CASSIRQDRETQYF	TGTGCCAGTAGTATAAGACAGGACAGGGAGACCCAGTACTTC	TRBD1	NA	TRBV19	TRBJ2-5
CASSTAGALNTEAFF	TGTGCCAGCAGCACGGCAGGGGCCCTGAACACTGAAGCTTTCTTT	NA	NA	TRBV11-2	TRBJ1-1
CASSFVGGSGAYEQYF	TGTGCCAGCAGTTTTGTAGGAGGGAGCGGAGCTTACGAGCAGTACTTC	NA	NA	TRBV28	TRBJ2-7
CASSYNHGDTEAFF	TGTGCCAGCAGTTACAATCATGGGGATACTGAAGCTTTCTTT	NA	NA	TRBV6-5	TRBJ1-1
CASSILNTEAFF	TGTGCCAGTAGTATCCTCAACACTGAAGCTTTCTTT	NA	NA	TRBV19	TRBJ1-1
CASGTSALDEQFF	TGTGCCAGCGGTACATCCGCTCTCGATGAGCAGTTCTTC	NA	NA	TRBV11-2	TRBJ2-1
CASSYSPGNTIYF	TGTGCCAGCAGTTACTCTCCTGGAAACACCATATATTTT	NA	NA	TRBV6-6	TRBJ1-3
CASSDPGRLYGYTF	TGTGCCAGTAGTGACCCGGGACGGCTCTATGGCTACACCTTC	NA	NA	TRBV19	TRBJ1-2
CASSLDRGTLNYGYTF	TGCGCCAGCAGCTTGGACAGGGGTACCCTGAACTATGGCTACACCTTC	TRBD1	NA	TRBV5-1	TRBJ1-2
CACGRGIYNEQFF	TGTGCCTGCGGGAGGGGGATTTACAATGAGCAGTTCTTC	TRBD2	NA	TRBV30	TRBJ2-1
CASSSGKTEAFF	TGTGCCAGCAGTTCAGGGAAAACTGAAGCTTTCTTT	NA	NA	TRBV6-2/TRBV6-3	TRBJ1-1